Reported below is one T cell receptor (beta chain). The data derive from a study of T cells in Graves' hyperthyroidism and ophthalmopathy. What was amplified from RNA transcripts were TCR beta CDR3 regions. In the first-round RT-PCR of the TCR CDR3, the HTBI primer set was used. MiXCR was run by TCRdb on the multiplex PCR reads, yielding one entry per CDR3 protein. The data show fewer than 650,000 distinct CDR3 sequences, over 45% seen once. The germline V gene has CDR1 SGHTA and CDR2 FQGNSA. V lost 6 bases and J 6 bases, leaving 22 bases between the germline ends. This CDR3 contains 16 residues. The material sequenced was peripheral blood or thyroid tissue (not recorded which). The J gene is TRBJ2-3, the V gene TRBV7-2; a weak D match, TRBD2 (5 bases). The clonotype comes from an adult woman with Graves' disease, either hyperthyroidism or ophthalmopathy (not recorded which). The CDR3 DNA follows: TGTGCCAGCAGTCCGGGGAGCGCACGCCCTGGGGATACGCAGTATTTT. It codes for CASSPGSARPGDTQYF.